Each of the 5 T cell receptor beta chains below was sequenced from the same sample in a study of blood T cell repertoires in COVID-19 (dated by TCRdb to 2020 to 2022). Library construction relied on the immunoSEQ multiplex PCR assay. Not all clones reach the TCRdb copy of this immuneACCESS table, which keeps in-frame sequences only. Checked studies attribute under half of the gap to unresolved V genes and leave the rest unexplained. Present in this sample are fewer than 300,000 clones, under 90% of which were seen just once. 8% to 10% of the sample is taken by the ten largest. The sample consisted of peripheral blood. Receptors originate from a woman in her 50s who had recovered from COVID-19.

This clone has just a few counts. The V call is TRBV5-1, the J call TRBJ2-7, with 7 bases aligning to TRBD2. J gave up 5 bases and V 1 base, and 9 bases lay outside the gene matches. CDR3 length: 15 residues. From germline, CDR1 is SGHRS and CDR2 YFSETQ. The CDR3 reads CASSLWGGATDEQYF. CDR3 sequence (DNA): TGCGCCAGCAGCTTGTGGGGAGGGGCCACCGACGAGCAGTACTTC.

The chain uses TRBV25-1 and TRBJ2-7; D may be TRBD1 (5 bases). Trimming took 1 base from V and 0 from J, leaving 10 bases between them. Germline V gene sequence: CDR1 MGHDK, CDR2 SYGVNS. The CDR3 extends over 15 amino acids. The CDR3 region is CASSESDRGSYEQYF. DNA of the CDR3: TGTGCCAGCAGTGAATCGGATAGGGGCTCCTACGAGCAGTACTTC.

The DNA for the CDR3 is TGCGCCAGCAGCCCACAGGGGAACACCGGGGAGCTGTTTTTT. It specifies CASSPQGNTGELFF. V and J are TRBV5-1 and TRBJ2-2; D might be TRBD1 (6 bases). Trimming removed 4 bases from V and 1 base from J, with 8 bases in between. Germline V gives CDR1 SGHRS, CDR2 YFSETQ. CDR3 length: 14 residues.

The chain is built from TRBV6-6 and TRBJ1-6, with D hard to call. CDR1 MNHNY and CDR2 SVGAGI come from the germline V gene (reference sequence). This CDR3 is 15 amino acids long. Trimming removed 5 bases at V and 5 bases at J, with 13 bases between. The CDR3 DNA follows: TGTGCCAGCAGTAACGTTAAAGCCGATAATTCACCCCTCCACTTT. Residues: CASSNVKADNSPLHF.

A single count supports this clone. The chain joins TRBV5-5 to TRBJ1-1, with D perhaps TRBD1 (5 bases). Trimming removed 0 bases from V and 4 bases from J, with 13 bases in between. This CDR3 region has 15 residues. Germline CDR1 reads SGHKS; CDR2 reads YYEKEE (reference sequence). This chain's CDR3 is CASSLAPGLSTEAFF. The CDR3 nucleotides are TGTGCCAGCAGCTTGGCCCCAGGGTTGAGCACTGAAGCTTTCTTT.